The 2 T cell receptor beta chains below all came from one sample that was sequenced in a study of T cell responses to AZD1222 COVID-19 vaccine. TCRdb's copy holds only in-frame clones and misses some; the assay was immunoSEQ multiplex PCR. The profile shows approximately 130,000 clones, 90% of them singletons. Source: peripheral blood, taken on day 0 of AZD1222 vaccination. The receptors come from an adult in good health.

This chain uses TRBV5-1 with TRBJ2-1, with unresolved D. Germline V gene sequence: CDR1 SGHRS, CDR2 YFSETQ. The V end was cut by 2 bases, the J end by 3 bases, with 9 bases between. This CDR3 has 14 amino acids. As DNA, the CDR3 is TGCGCCAGCAGCTTTAGAAGCGACTACAATGAGCAGTTCTTC. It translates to CASSFRSDYNEQFF.

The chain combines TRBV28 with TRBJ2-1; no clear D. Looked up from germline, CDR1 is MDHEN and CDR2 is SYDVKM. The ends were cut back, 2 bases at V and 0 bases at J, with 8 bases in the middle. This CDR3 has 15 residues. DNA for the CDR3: TGTGCCAGCAGTTTACTAGTAAACTCCTACAATGAGCAGTTCTTC. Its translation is CASSLLVNSYNEQFF.